This T cell receptor beta chain came from a study of blood T cell repertoires in COVID-19. Study-wide background: In each case, the material was cDNA or gDNA derived from T cells, B-cell-depleted T cells, or PBMCs.

This table comes from immunoSEQ multiplex PCR, and its TCRdb copy is limited to in-frame clones, with some not included. The repertoire holds around 270,000 clones, around 84% seen once, with approximately 1.4% in the top ten. Germline CDR1 KGHSH, CDR2 LQKENI. The CDR3 runs 17 residues. J was trimmed by 3 bases and V by 2 bases; bases with no gene match: 8. Sequenced: peripheral blood. The chain recombines TRBV18 with TRBJ2-5, with TRBD1 matching 11 bases. This TCR derives from a woman between 40 and 55 years old who had recovered from COVID-19. Here the CDR3 DNA reads TGTGCCAGCTCACCAATCCGGGACAGGGGGTCCAAAGAGACCCAGTACTTC. Translated: CASSPIRDRGSKETQYF.